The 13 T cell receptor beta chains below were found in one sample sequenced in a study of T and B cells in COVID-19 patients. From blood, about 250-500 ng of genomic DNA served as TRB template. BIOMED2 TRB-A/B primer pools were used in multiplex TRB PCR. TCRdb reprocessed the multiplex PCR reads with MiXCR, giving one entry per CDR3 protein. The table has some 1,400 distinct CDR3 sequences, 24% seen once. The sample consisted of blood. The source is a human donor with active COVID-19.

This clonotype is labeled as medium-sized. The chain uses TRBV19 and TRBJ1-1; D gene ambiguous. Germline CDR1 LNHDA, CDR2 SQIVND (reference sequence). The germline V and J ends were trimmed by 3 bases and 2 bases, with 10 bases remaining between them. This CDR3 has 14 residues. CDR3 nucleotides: TGTGCCAGTAGTATTGGCCAGGCCAACACTGAAGCTTTCTTT. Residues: CASSIGQANTEAFF. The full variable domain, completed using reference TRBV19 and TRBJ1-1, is DGGITQSPKYLFRKEGQNVTLSCEQNLNHDAMYWYRQDPGQGLRLIYYSQIVNDFQKGDIAEGYSVSREKKESFPLTVTSAQKNPTAFYLCASSIGQANTEAFFGQGTRLTVV.

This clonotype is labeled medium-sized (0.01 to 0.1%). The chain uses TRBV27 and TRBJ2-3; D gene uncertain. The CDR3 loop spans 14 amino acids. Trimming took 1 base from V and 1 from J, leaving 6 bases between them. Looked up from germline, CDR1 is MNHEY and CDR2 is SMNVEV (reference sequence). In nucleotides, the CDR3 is TGTGCCAGCAGTTTATGGAAGGGCACAGATACGCAGTATTTT. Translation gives CASSLWKGTDTQYF.

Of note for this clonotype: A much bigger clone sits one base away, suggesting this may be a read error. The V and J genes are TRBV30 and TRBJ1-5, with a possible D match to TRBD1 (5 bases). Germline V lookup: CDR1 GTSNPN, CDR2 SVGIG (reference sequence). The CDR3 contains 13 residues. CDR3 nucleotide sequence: TGTGCCCGGAGTAAGGGGCAGCAACAGCCCCAGCATTTT. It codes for CARSKGQQQPQHF.

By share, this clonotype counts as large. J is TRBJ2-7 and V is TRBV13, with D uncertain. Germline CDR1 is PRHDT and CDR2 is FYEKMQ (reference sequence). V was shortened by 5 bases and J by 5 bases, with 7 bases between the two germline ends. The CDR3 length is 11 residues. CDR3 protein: CASSQGHEQYF. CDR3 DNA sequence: TGTGCCAGCAGCCAAGGCCACGAGCAGTACTTC.

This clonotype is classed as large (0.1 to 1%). This CDR3 reads CASSPPPRANSPLHF. The CDR3 DNA sequence: TGTGCCAGTAGTCCTCCGCCAAGGGCTAATTCACCCCTCCACTTT. The chain has TRBV19 and TRBJ1-6; D ambiguous. Germline V CDR1 and CDR2: LNHDA, SQIVND (reference sequence). V was trimmed by 5 bases and J by 6 bases, leaving 14 bases between them. This CDR3 region has 15 residues.

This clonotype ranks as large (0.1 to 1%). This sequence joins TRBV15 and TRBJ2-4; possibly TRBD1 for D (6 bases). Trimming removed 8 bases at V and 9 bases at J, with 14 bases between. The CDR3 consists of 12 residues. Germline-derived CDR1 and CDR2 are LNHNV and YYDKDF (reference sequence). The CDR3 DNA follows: TGTGCCACCTCCACGGACAGAGCCATTCAGTACTTC. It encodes CATSTDRAIQYF. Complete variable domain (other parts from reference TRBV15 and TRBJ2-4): DAMVIQNPRYQVTQFGKPVTLSCSQTLNHNVMYWYQQKSSQAPKLLFHYYDKDFNNEADTPDNFQSRRPNTSFCFLDIRSPGLGDTAMYLCATSTDRAIQYFGAGTRLSVL.

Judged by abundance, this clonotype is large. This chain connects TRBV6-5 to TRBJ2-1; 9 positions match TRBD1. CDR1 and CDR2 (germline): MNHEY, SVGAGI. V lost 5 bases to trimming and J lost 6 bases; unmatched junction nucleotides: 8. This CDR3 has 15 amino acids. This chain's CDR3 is CASSGDRVGLNEQFF. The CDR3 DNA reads TGTGCCAGCAGTGGGGACAGGGTAGGACTCAATGAGCAGTTCTTC.

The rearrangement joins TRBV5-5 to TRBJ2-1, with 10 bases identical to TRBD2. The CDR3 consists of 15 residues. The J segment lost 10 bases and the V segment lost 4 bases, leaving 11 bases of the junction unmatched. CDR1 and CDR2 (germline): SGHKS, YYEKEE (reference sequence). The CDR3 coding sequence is TGTGCCAGCAGCCAAGGCGTAGCGGGGGGATACGAGCAGTTCTTC. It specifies CASSQGVAGGYEQFF. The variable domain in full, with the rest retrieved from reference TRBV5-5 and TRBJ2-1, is DAGVTQSPTHLIKTRGQQVTLRCSPISGHKSVSWYQQVLGQGPQFIFQYYEKEERGRGNFPDRFSARQFPNYSSELNVNALLLGDSALYLCASSQGVAGGYEQFFGPGTRLTVL.

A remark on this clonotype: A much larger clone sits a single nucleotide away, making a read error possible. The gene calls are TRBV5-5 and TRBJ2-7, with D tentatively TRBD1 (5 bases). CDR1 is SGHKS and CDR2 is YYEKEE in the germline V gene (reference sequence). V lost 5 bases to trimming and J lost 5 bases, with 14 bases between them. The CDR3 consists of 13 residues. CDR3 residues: CASRSTEGDEQYF. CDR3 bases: TGTGCCAGCAGATCGACGGAAGGGGACGAGCAGTACTTC. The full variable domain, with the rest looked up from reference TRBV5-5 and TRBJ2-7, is DAGVTQSPTHLIKTRGQQVTLRCSPISGHKSVSWYQQVLGQGPQFIFQYYEKEERGRGNFPDRFSARQFPNYSSELNVNALLLGDSALYLCASRSTEGDEQYFGPGTRLTVT.

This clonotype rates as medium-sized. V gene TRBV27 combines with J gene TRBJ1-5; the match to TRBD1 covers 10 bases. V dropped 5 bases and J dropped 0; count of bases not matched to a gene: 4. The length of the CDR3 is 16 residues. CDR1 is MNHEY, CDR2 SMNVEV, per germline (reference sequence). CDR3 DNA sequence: TGTGCCAGCAGTCGACAGGGGGCCGCTAGCAATCAGCCCCAGCATTTT. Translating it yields CASSRQGAASNQPQHF.

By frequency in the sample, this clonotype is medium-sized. CDR3 loop: CASSPYLNTEAFF. The CDR3 bases are TGTGCCAGCAGTCCCTACCTGAACACTGAAGCTTTCTTT. The V gene is TRBV12-3 or TRBV12-4, the J gene TRBJ1-1; D gene uncertain. Between the trimmed V and J ends, which lost 5 bases and 0 bases, there was a span of 7 bases. The CDR3 runs to 13 residues.

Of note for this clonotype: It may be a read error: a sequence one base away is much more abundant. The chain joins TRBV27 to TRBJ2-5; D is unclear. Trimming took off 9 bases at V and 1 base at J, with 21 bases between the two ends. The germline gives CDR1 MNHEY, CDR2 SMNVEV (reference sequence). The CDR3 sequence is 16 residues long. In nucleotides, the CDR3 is TGTGCCAGATCACCGGAGCACCGTATTAGCCAAGAGACCCAGTACTTC. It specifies CARSPEHRISQETQYF.

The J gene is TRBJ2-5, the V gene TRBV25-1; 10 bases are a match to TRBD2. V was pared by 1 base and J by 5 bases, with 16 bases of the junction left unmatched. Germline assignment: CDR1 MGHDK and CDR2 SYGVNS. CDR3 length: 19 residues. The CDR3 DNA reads TGTGCCAGCAGTGAATCCAGGATGGTCAGCGGGGGGGCCCTGGAGACCCAGTACTTC. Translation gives CASSESRMVSGGALETQYF. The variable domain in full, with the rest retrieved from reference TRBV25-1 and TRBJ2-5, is EADIYQTPRYLVIGTGKKITLECSQTMGHDKMYWYQQDPGMELHLIHYSYGVNSTEKGDLSSESTVSRIRTEHFPLTLESARPSHTSQYLCASSESRMVSGGALETQYFGPGTRLLVL.